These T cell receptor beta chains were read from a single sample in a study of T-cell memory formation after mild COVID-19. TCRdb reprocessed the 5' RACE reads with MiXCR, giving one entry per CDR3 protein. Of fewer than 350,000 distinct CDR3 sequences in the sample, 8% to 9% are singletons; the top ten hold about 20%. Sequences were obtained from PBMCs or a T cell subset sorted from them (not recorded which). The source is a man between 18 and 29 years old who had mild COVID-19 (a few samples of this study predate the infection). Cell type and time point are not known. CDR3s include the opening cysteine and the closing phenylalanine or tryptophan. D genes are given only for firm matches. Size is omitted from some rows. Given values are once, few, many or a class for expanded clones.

CDR3aa: CASSDATIRSTQAQPQHF
CDR3nt: TGTGCCAGCAGTGATGCAACCATTCGGTCGACCCAGGCTCAGCCCCAGCATTTT
v_gene: TRBV6-1
abundance: few
j_gene: TRBJ1-5
d_gene: NA

CDR3aa: CASSVGQGSTDTQYF
CDR3nt: TGTGCCAGCAGCGTTGGGCAGGGGAGCACAGATACGCAGTATTTT
v_gene: TRBV9
abundance: few
j_gene: TRBJ2-3
d_gene: NA

CDR3aa: CASSWLGTGNQPQHF
CDR3nt: TGTGCCAGCAGTTGGCTGGGGACGGGCAATCAGCCCCAGCATTTT
v_gene: TRBV12-3/TRBV12-4
abundance: few
j_gene: TRBJ1-5
d_gene: NA

CDR3aa: CASSFPTPTYGYTF
CDR3nt: TGTGCCAGCAGTTTTCCCACCCCCACTTATGGCTACACCTTC
v_gene: TRBV28
abundance: many
j_gene: TRBJ1-2
d_gene: NA

CDR3aa: CASSFRVSGDGYTF
CDR3nt: TGTGCCAGCAGCTTTCGGGTGTCGGGGGATGGCTACACCTTC
v_gene: TRBV7-2
abundance: NA
j_gene: TRBJ1-2
d_gene: NA

CDR3aa: CSVGMGGNQPQHF
CDR3nt: TGCAGCGTTGGTATGGGGGGCAATCAGCCCCAGCATTTT
v_gene: TRBV29-1
abundance: few
j_gene: TRBJ1-5
d_gene: NA

CDR3aa: CASRQGGFQPQHF
CDR3nt: TGTGCCAGTCGGCAAGGGGGCTTTCAGCCCCAGCATTTT
v_gene: TRBV6-5
abundance: NA
j_gene: TRBJ1-5
d_gene: TRBD1

CDR3aa: CASSPAFSVANEQFF
CDR3nt: TGTGCCAGCAGCCCGGCATTTTCCGTGGCCAATGAGCAGTTCTTC
v_gene: TRBV7-2
abundance: few
j_gene: TRBJ2-1
d_gene: NA

CDR3aa: CSAAYQGNTEAFF
CDR3nt: TGCAGTGCCGCCTACCAGGGAAACACTGAAGCTTTCTTT
v_gene: TRBV20-1
abundance: few
j_gene: TRBJ1-1
d_gene: NA

CDR3aa: CASSPDAAEQYF
CDR3nt: TGTGCCAGCTCACCAGACGCGGCTGAGCAGTACTTC
v_gene: TRBV18
abundance: many
j_gene: TRBJ2-7
d_gene: NA

CDR3aa: CASSPQGPTEAFF
CDR3nt: TGTGCCAGTAGTCCCCAGGGCCCCACTGAAGCTTTCTTT
v_gene: TRBV19
abundance: many
j_gene: TRBJ1-1
d_gene: NA

CDR3aa: CASSSSGGTSGANVLTF
CDR3nt: TGTGCCAGCTCGTCTAGCGGGGGGACTAGTGGGGCCAACGTCCTGACTTTC
v_gene: TRBV7-9
abundance: NA
j_gene: TRBJ2-6
d_gene: TRBD2

CDR3aa: CASRFLDRGTEAFF
CDR3nt: TGTGCCAGCAGATTCCTGGACAGGGGGACTGAAGCTTTCTTT
v_gene: TRBV6-2/TRBV6-3
abundance: NA
j_gene: TRBJ1-1
d_gene: TRBD1

CDR3aa: CASSSPGIEAFF
CDR3nt: TGTGCCAGCAGCTCCCCGGGGATTGAAGCTTTCTTT
v_gene: TRBV5-5
abundance: NA
j_gene: TRBJ1-1
d_gene: NA

CDR3aa: CASSRTQGNQPQHF
CDR3nt: TGCGCCAGCAGCCGCACACAGGGGAACCAGCCCCAGCATTTT
v_gene: TRBV4-1
abundance: many
j_gene: TRBJ1-5
d_gene: TRBD1

CDR3aa: CASSPGESSYEQYF
CDR3nt: TGTGCCAGCAGCCCCGGGGAGAGCTCCTACGAGCAGTACTTC
v_gene: TRBV11-3
abundance: few
j_gene: TRBJ2-7
d_gene: NA

CDR3aa: CSARDRATSGGYSTDTQYF
CDR3nt: TGCAGCGCTAGAGATAGAGCGACTAGCGGGGGGTATAGCACAGATACGCAGTATTTT
v_gene: TRBV20-1
abundance: few
j_gene: TRBJ2-3
d_gene: TRBD2

CDR3aa: CSAFEAGYGYTF
CDR3nt: TGCAGTGCTTTTGAGGCAGGGTATGGCTACACCTTC
v_gene: TRBV20-1
abundance: few
j_gene: TRBJ1-2
d_gene: NA

CDR3aa: CASSLSGPLHF
CDR3nt: TGTGCCAGCAGTTTGAGTGGACCTCTCCACTTT
v_gene: TRBV12-3/TRBV12-4
abundance: many
j_gene: TRBJ1-6
d_gene: NA

CDR3aa: CASRPALQETQYF
CDR3nt: TGTGCCAGCCGGCCAGCCTTACAAGAGACCCAGTACTTC
v_gene: TRBV28
abundance: few
j_gene: TRBJ2-5
d_gene: NA

CDR3aa: CASSLGEHYGYTF
CDR3nt: TGCGCCAGCAGCTTAGGGGAACACTATGGCTACACCTTC
v_gene: TRBV5-1
abundance: NA
j_gene: TRBJ1-2
d_gene: NA

CDR3aa: CASSQGWGDTQYF
CDR3nt: TGTGCCAGCAGCCAGGGATGGGGAGATACGCAGTATTTT
v_gene: TRBV7-2
abundance: many
j_gene: TRBJ2-3
d_gene: NA

CDR3aa: CASSQDFAAQETQYF
CDR3nt: TGCGCCAGCAGCCAAGATTTCGCAGCCCAAGAGACCCAGTACTTC
v_gene: TRBV4-1
abundance: NA
j_gene: TRBJ2-5
d_gene: NA

CDR3aa: CASSLAGGLLFF
CDR3nt: TGTGCCAGCAGTTTGGCAGGGGGCTTGCTGTTTTTT
v_gene: TRBV28
abundance: few
j_gene: TRBJ2-2
d_gene: TRBD1

CDR3aa: CASRFPRWRPKNIQYF
CDR3nt: TGCGCCAGCAGATTCCCGCGGTGGAGGCCCAAAAACATTCAGTACTTC
v_gene: TRBV5-1
abundance: NA
j_gene: TRBJ2-4
d_gene: NA

CDR3aa: CASSLGRSSYNEQFF
CDR3nt: TGCGCCAGCAGCTTAGGCAGGAGCTCCTACAATGAGCAGTTCTTC
v_gene: TRBV5-1
abundance: NA
j_gene: TRBJ2-1
d_gene: NA

CDR3aa: CASSPTVDTEAFF
CDR3nt: TGTGCCAGCAGTCCGACAGTTGACACTGAAGCTTTCTTT
v_gene: TRBV11-2
abundance: many
j_gene: TRBJ1-1
d_gene: NA

CDR3aa: CASSYVRSEAFF
CDR3nt: TGTGCCAGCAGTTACGTTCGCAGCGAAGCTTTCTTT
v_gene: TRBV6-6
abundance: NA
j_gene: TRBJ1-1
d_gene: NA

CDR3aa: CASTGTGETQYF
CDR3nt: TGTGCCAGCACCGGGACAGGGGAGACCCAGTACTTC
v_gene: TRBV6-5
abundance: NA
j_gene: TRBJ2-5
d_gene: TRBD1

CDR3aa: CASSPLAGGGLNEQFF
CDR3nt: TGTGCCAGCTCACCACTGGCGGGGGGCGGACTAAATGAGCAGTTCTTC
v_gene: TRBV18
abundance: many
j_gene: TRBJ2-1
d_gene: TRBD2

CDR3aa: CASSTNRGGGGKTQYF
CDR3nt: TGTGCCAGCAGCACAAACCGAGGCGGGGGCGGCAAGACCCAGTACTTC
v_gene: TRBV27
abundance: many
j_gene: TRBJ2-5
d_gene: NA

CDR3aa: CASSLPGQGSYEQYF
CDR3nt: TGTGCCAGCAGCTTACCGGGACAGGGTTCCTACGAGCAGTACTTC
v_gene: TRBV11-1
abundance: few
j_gene: TRBJ2-7
d_gene: TRBD1

CDR3aa: CASSLELDSPLHF
CDR3nt: TGTGCCAGCAGCTTAGAATTGGATTCACCCCTCCACTTT
v_gene: TRBV7-3
abundance: NA
j_gene: TRBJ1-6
d_gene: NA

CDR3aa: CASSPSGTIYNEQFF
CDR3nt: TGTGCCAGCAGCCCCTCCGGGACGATCTACAATGAGCAGTTCTTC
v_gene: TRBV7-2
abundance: many
j_gene: TRBJ2-1
d_gene: NA

CDR3aa: CASSYSNTGTGEQFF
CDR3nt: TGTGCCAGCAGTTACTCGAATACAGGGACGGGTGAGCAGTTCTTC
v_gene: TRBV6-2/TRBV6-3
abundance: few
j_gene: TRBJ2-1
d_gene: NA

CDR3aa: CASSIVGTGVASNYGYTF
CDR3nt: TGTGCCAGCAGCATAGTGGGGACAGGGGTAGCCAGTAACTATGGCTACACCTTC
v_gene: TRBV7-2
abundance: NA
j_gene: TRBJ1-2
d_gene: TRBD1

CDR3aa: CASTLETDQPQHF
CDR3nt: TGTGCCAGCACCCTTGAAACGGATCAGCCCCAGCATTTT
v_gene: TRBV2
abundance: many
j_gene: TRBJ1-5
d_gene: NA

CDR3aa: CASSLLGLAGHNEQFF
CDR3nt: TGTGCCAGCAGTTTATTAGGCCTAGCGGGTCACAATGAGCAGTTCTTC
v_gene: TRBV27
abundance: few
j_gene: TRBJ2-1
d_gene: TRBD2

CDR3aa: CASRRQWLTDTQYF
CDR3nt: TGTGCCAGCAGGCGACAATGGCTCACAGATACGCAGTATTTT
v_gene: TRBV7-2
abundance: many
j_gene: TRBJ2-3
d_gene: NA

CDR3aa: CASSLTNTEAFF
CDR3nt: TGTGCCAGCAGCCTTACAAACACTGAAGCTTTCTTT
v_gene: TRBV12-3/TRBV12-4
abundance: many
j_gene: TRBJ1-1
d_gene: NA

CDR3aa: CASSHVREGIGELFF
CDR3nt: TGTGCCAGCAGCCACGTGAGGGAGGGAATCGGGGAGCTGTTTTTT
v_gene: TRBV12-3/TRBV12-4
abundance: NA
j_gene: TRBJ2-2
d_gene: TRBD2

CDR3aa: CASSIRQGAGNTQYF
CDR3nt: TGTGCCAGTAGTATCAGACAGGGGGCGGGAAATACGCAGTATTTT
v_gene: TRBV19
abundance: NA
j_gene: TRBJ2-3
d_gene: TRBD1

CDR3aa: CASSFAGPNTGELFF
CDR3nt: TGTGCCAGCAGTTTCGCGGGGCCTAACACCGGGGAGCTGTTTTTT
v_gene: TRBV12-3/TRBV12-4
abundance: many
j_gene: TRBJ2-2
d_gene: NA

CDR3aa: CASSQRAGAGEQYF
CDR3nt: TGTGCCAGCAGCCAACGAGCTGGGGCAGGCGAGCAGTACTTC
v_gene: TRBV3-1
abundance: many
j_gene: TRBJ2-7
d_gene: NA

CDR3aa: CSVGGQGTNQPQHF
CDR3nt: TGCAGCGTCGGGGGACAGGGGACGAATCAGCCCCAGCATTTT
v_gene: TRBV29-1
abundance: NA
j_gene: TRBJ1-5
d_gene: TRBD1

CDR3aa: CASSSRRTSGPYEQYF
CDR3nt: TGTGCCAGCAGCTCTAGGCGGACTAGCGGCCCCTACGAGCAGTACTTC
v_gene: TRBV11-2
abundance: few
j_gene: TRBJ2-7
d_gene: TRBD2

CDR3aa: CASTPKSSEDGYTF
CDR3nt: TGCGCCAGCACGCCAAAAAGTTCGGAGGATGGCTACACCTTC
v_gene: TRBV5-1
abundance: NA
j_gene: TRBJ1-2
d_gene: NA

CDR3aa: CASSHLGSTNTGELFF
CDR3nt: TGTGCCAGCAGTCACCTGGGTAGTACGAACACCGGGGAGCTGTTTTTT
v_gene: TRBV6-4
abundance: NA
j_gene: TRBJ2-2
d_gene: NA

CDR3aa: CSVEDLAKNIQYF
CDR3nt: TGCAGCGTTGAGGACCTAGCCAAAAACATTCAGTACTTC
v_gene: TRBV29-1
abundance: many
j_gene: TRBJ2-4
d_gene: NA

CDR3aa: CASSTLGANVLTF
CDR3nt: TGTGCCAGCAGCACCCTCGGGGCCAACGTCCTGACTTTC
v_gene: TRBV27
abundance: few
j_gene: TRBJ2-6
d_gene: NA